One TCR beta chain is described in this entry. Treatment specified: preoperative locoregional IRX-2 cytokine immunotherapy. This entry comes from a study of preoperative IRX-2 immunotherapy in early breast cancer. Repertoires were generated with immunoSEQ multiplex PCR, while TCRdb's copy carries only in-frame clones and drops some. The data hold around 34,000 clones, with roughly four fifths observed a single time. The CDR3 loop spans 13 amino acids. V dropped 7 bases and J dropped 7 bases, with 17 bases sitting between them. Germline V gene data show CDR1 as SQVTM and CDR2 as ANQGSEA. The genes are TRBV29-1 and TRBJ1-5; D perhaps matches TRBD1 (6 bases). This material consisted of lymph node tissue, taken from a patient treated with IRX-2 immunotherapy. This sequence originates from a human donor with breast cancer. The CDR3 reads CSAQSGGGQPQHF. In DNA form, the CDR3 reads TGCAGCGCTCAATCCGGGGGGGGCCAGCCCCAGCATTTT.